This T cell receptor beta chain emerged from a study of shared clonotypes between healthy human individuals (TCRdb year 2020). Regarding the study in general: Two women and three men aged 18 to 49 years were included in the cohort. For each donor, CD4 naive and CD4 memory were each given three plates, CD8 naive was given two plates, and CD8 memory was given one plate. The study deeply sequenced blood TCR repertoires of about 5 healthy adults to estimate repertoire size and the extent of clonotype sharing between individuals. Different laboratories and diverse techniques were used to prepare libraries and sequence TCR repertoires, to increase sequencing depth and limit assay-specific biases. Each donor's leukapheresis produced roughly between about 0.8 and 8.9 billion PBMCs.

Regarding this clone: Its antigen is unknown. No qualities accompany the bases; no much larger clone lies one base away.

What the study reported, not specific to this receptor: The small number of donors limited the genetic and exposure-history diversity represented. Higher generation probabilities were observed for clonotypes shared by all four sorted-subset donors than for non-shared clonotypes. Only blood was sampled, and tissue TCR repertoires likely differ from those in blood. Pairwise subsampling indicated that sequencing depth was expected to affect the degree of clonotype sharing among donors. Across four donors, roughly 5.4% of naive CD4, 3.5% of naive CD8, approximately 2.5% of memory CD4, and approximately 0.42% of memory CD8 clonotypes were shared. Incomplete sequencing was indicated by rarefaction of sorted-subset datasets, despite the large sequencing depth. Naive subsets generally had larger estimated clonotype richness than memory subsets.

TCR CDR3 regions were amplified from genomic DNA by multiplex PCR using the deep immunoSEQ assay. Extracted genomic DNA from each cell subset was distributed evenly across all wells of several immunoSEQ 96-well plates, and each plate was treated as a replicate. Each replicate PCR for sorted subsets received roughly 200 ng genomic DNA, equal to tens of thousands of T cell genomes. The purified libraries were quantified using a Qubit 3.0 fluorometer, sized with a Bioanalyzer 2100, and then quantified again using the KAPA Library Quantification kit. Every immunoSEQ 96-well plate was sequenced on a separate single-read 150-cycle Illumina NextSeq 550 flow cell. From the authors' description of their analysis: Because the immunoSEQ output held only junctional sequences and lacked quality scores, the filtering could not match the filtering applied to full-length reads. To assign V/J genes and CDR3, sequences were annotated against IMGT germline references using PyIR, a Python wrapper for IgBLAST v1.9. Reads were removed for weak V/J assignments (E-value above 1e-6), missing CDR3, stop codons, out-of-frame junctions, or ambiguous translated residues. V3J clonotypes were defined by identical inferred V gene, J gene, and CDR3 amino acid sequence. The percentage overlap between two repertoires was calculated by dividing the number of shared unique clonotypes by the size of the smaller repertoire. RTK rarefaction, the Chao1 estimator, and Recon v2.1 estimates of unobserved clonotypes were used to assess repertoire richness. Generation probabilities were computed with OLGA for all TCRbeta clonotypes obtained by the gDNA method from several donors. The source is immuneACCESS, and TCRdb retained only in-frame sequences with V and J called. Part of the clones is not carried over; for the studies checked, unresolved V genes explain less than half of this, and the remainder is unexplained. The V and J calls and clone size come from that table; D and trimming were worked out from the DNA. Here the sample has some 1,600,000 clones; 95% to 99% occur a single time. The top ten clones comprise approximately 0.45% of the sample.

Healthy HIV-negative adults with no recently reported acute infections or vaccinations were included as donors. Every donor was a Caucasian adult residing in Nashville, Tennessee, USA. Magnetic negative selection was used to enrich CD4+ T cells, after which naive cells were positively selected on CD45RA and the negative fraction became the memory subset. Blood was obtained by leukapheresis, after which PBMCs were separated by Ficoll-Histopaque density gradient centrifugation and cryopreserved in liquid nitrogen vapor phase. Purity and quantity of every magnetically sorted T cell population were checked by analytical flow cytometry. Each sorted fraction had its genomic DNA isolated and then quantified by UV absorbance on a Nanodrop 2000c. This TCR was sampled from a man aged 30-40 years in good health. Input material: naive CD4+ T cells sorted from blood. The sample's cell subset or site, from its label and the paper: CD45RA+ positively selected.

The CDR3 region reads CASRPIGDTQYF. Here is the DNA: TGTGCCAGCAGACCTATTGGAGATACGCAGTATTTT. The V and J segments used are TRBV27 and TRBJ2-3, with the D gene not clear enough to name. V sheds 6 bases and J sheds 5 bases, leaving 9 bases between their ends. From a lookup of the germline V gene (reference sequence), CDR1 and CDR2 are MNHEY and SMNVEV. The CDR3 runs 12 residues from the cysteine to the phenylalanine. The retained sequence is limited to the CDR3, 36 bases, with the frame set at the first base.